The T cell receptor (beta chain) described here comes from a study of T cell responses to AZD1222 COVID-19 vaccine (dated by TCRdb to about 2021). With regard to the full study: AZD1222 recipients whose second dose came at about 4 weeks and those whose second dose came at about 12 weeks were combined into one group, since spike-specific TCR depth and breadth did not differ between the two schedules. A total of 233 trial participants underwent TCR sequencing, of whom some 210 received two doses of AZD1222 and about 25 received two doses of the MenACWY control vaccine. Trial participants were enrolled by age into 18-55, 56-69 and 70-plus year subgroups, with about 150, 28 and 57 TCR-sequenced participants respectively. Overall study outcomes, separate from this receptor: After two AZD1222 doses, spike-specific TCR breadth and depth were significantly higher than at day 0 and than in MenACWY recipients. The vaccine-associated CD4 TCRs covered the entire spike protein, and the dominant responses fell in regions 160-218 and 743-854. Conclusions about previously exposed vaccinees are limited because only five to seven AZD1222 recipients were SARS-CoV-2 seropositive at baseline. In the small 56-69-year group, the increase in depth fell short of significance, most likely because of low power. Because no day 14 peak-response samples were available, repertoires were characterized only after the peak T cell response. Nearly half of unique spike-specific TCRs reportedly recognized epitopes outside regions mutated in the B.1.351 and B.1.1.7 variants. Most participants were white British and females outnumbered males, and the authors suggested that clonal diversity may have been underestimated.

This sample's time point label indicates: baseline before first vaccination. Vaccinee samples were obtained from the UK trials COV001 and COV002, which included a single-blind randomized controlled phase 2/3 trial of AZD1222 (ChAdOx1 nCoV-19) in healthy adults. For TCRbeta chain sequencing, PBMC samples were collected from trial participants at day 0 and at day 28 after the second dose. The trim is 4 bases for V and 2 bases for J, with a gap of 19 bases between the germline ends. According to the germline V gene (reference sequence), CDR1 reads PRHDT and CDR2 reads FYEKMQ. There are 17 amino acids in the CDR3, from cysteine to phenylalanine inclusive. Only the CDR3 portion is preserved as DNA: 51 bases, with reading frame beginning at the first base. In its sample, this clone was seen once. The specificity of this receptor is unknown. Base-call qualities are not available, and no considerably larger clone is one nucleotide away.

The CDR3 regions of human TCRbeta chains were analyzed by immunosequencing. For the original study's pipeline: Repertoire TCRs were matched against a reference library of SARS-CoV-2-specific TCRs generated with the MIRA antigen-specificity platform. Breadth was defined as the fraction of unique TCRs that were SARS-CoV-2-associated, and depth was defined as the fraction of total T cells that were SARS-CoV-2-associated. Each spike-specific TCR was assigned to its reactive spike region and to a CD4 or CD8 class using the MIRA data. Log10-transformed breadth and depth values were compared by one-way ANOVA with Sidak's multiple comparisons tests. TCRdb provides this immuneACCESS table in a form limited to in-frame rearrangements. Some clones are lacking; in checked studies, under half of them reflect an unresolved V gene, and why the rest are absent is not known. V, J and clone size are taken as reported in that table, and D and trimming were inferred from the DNA itself. The sample records under 150,000 clones, about 91% of which are singletons. About 14% of the sample goes to the ten largest clones.

Sequenced here: peripheral blood, sampled on day 0 of AZD1222 vaccination. The chain is made from TRBV13 and TRBJ2-3, with the D call perhaps TRBD1 or TRBD2, as 5 bases match in each case. The source of this sequence is an adult in good health. The CDR3 here reads CASSSKNTGPYTDTQYF. The DNA sequence is given as TGTGCCAGCAGCTCGAAAAACACGGGGCCTTACACAGATACGCAGTATTTT.